Within the sample, the clone carrying this TCR beta chain is medium-sized. What it binds is not known. Sequence data for DNA of cultured CD4+ T cells were generated by the Oncomine TCR Beta short-read assay. TCRdb reanalysed the PCR reads using MiXCR and keeps one entry per CDR3 protein. The sample has over 6,500 distinct CDR3 sequences; around 18% are singletons. This sample is part of a study of vaccination and CD4 T cells after COVID-19. Study-wide context: Two-dose vaccination with either BNT162b2 or mRNA-1273 was given to participants.

Regarding treatment: approximately 10-day PBMC culture with coronavirus spike peptide pools or control peptides (ViraFEST assay). Every well contained 1.5 million to 2.5 million PBMCs, which were grown with around 10 IU/ml IL-2 and 10 ug/ml peptide pools. Study-level results: For SARS-CoV-2-reactive clonotypes, the median went from about 22 to 38, a nonsignificant increase.

This TCR was recovered from a human donor who had recovered from COVID-19. The sequences come from CD4+ T cells from blood, cultured in vitro, collected after SARS-CoV-2 vaccination.

CDR3 nucleotides: TGTGCCAGCAGTCGGACAGGGATTGGCTATGGCTACACCTTC. As protein: CASSRTGIGYGYTF. The rearrangement uses TRBV7-2 and TRBJ1-2; 8 nucleotides match TRBD1. Germline V gene lookup returns CDR1 SGHTA and CDR2 FQGNSA. CDR3 length: 14 amino acids. V was clipped by 6 bases and J by 4 bases; unmatched bases: 7.